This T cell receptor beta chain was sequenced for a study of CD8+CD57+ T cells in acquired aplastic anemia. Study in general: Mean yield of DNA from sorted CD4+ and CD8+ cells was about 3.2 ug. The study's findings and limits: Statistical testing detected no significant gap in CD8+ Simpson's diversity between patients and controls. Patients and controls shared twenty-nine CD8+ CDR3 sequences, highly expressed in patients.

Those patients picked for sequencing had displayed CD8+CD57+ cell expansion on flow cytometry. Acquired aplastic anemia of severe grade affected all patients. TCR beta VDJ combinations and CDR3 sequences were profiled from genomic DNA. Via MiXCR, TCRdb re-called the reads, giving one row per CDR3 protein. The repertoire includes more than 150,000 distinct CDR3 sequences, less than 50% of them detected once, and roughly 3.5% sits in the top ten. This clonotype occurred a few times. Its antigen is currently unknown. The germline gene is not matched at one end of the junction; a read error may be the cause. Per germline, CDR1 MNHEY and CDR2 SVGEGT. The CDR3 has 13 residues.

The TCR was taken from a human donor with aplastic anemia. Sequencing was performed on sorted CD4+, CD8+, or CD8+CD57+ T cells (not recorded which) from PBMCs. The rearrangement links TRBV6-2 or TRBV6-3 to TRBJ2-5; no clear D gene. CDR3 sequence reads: CASSYYPQEAQYF. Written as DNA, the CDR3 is TGTGCCAGCAGTTACTATCCTCAAGAGGCCCAGTACTTC.